The clone carrying this T cell receptor (beta chain) showed up many times. Its target is not known. cDNA molecules carried unique molecular identifiers, and template switching added a universal primer site. TCRdb re-derived calls from the 5' RACE reads in MiXCR, one entry per CDR3 protein. The sample includes around 490,000 distinct CDR3 sequences, approximately 14% of them seen just once. Each donor was a healthy Caucasian. This sample was included in a study of identical twins. The CDR3 spans 13 residues. The germline CDR1 and CDR2 sequences are SQVTM and ANQGSEA. V was clipped by 5 bases and J by 2 bases, with 11 bases between them. Study observations and caveats: High-abundance cord blood beta clonotypes had fewer insertions; memory repertoires showed none.

The same sample was also studied in work on yellow fever vaccine responses in identical twins. That paper notes: Reported findings indicate that twins' vaccine T cell responses seemed partially convergent, partially personalized.

This receptor was taken from a woman between 18 and 30 years old in good health. Sequenced input: CD4+ T cells sorted from blood. J is TRBJ2-3 and V is TRBV29-1; D might be TRBD1 (5 bases). CDR3 region: CSVRKGATDTQYF. The DNA for the CDR3 is TGCAGCGTTCGCAAAGGGGCCACAGATACGCAGTATTTT.